This T cell receptor (beta chain) is from a study of T cells in tuberculosis. V shed 4 bases and J shed 1 base, with 12 bases lying between them. In germline, CDR1 is SGDLS, CDR2 YYNGEE. The CDR3 is made up of 15 amino acids. Only in-frame clones appear in the TCRdb table, and some are missing; sequencing was by immunoSEQ multiplex PCR. Of roughly 92,000 clones detected, approximately 91% appear once; the ten largest clones hold around 2%. Cells were sorted from thawed PBMC rested overnight and stained with GMM-loaded CD1B tetramer, viability dye and anti-CD3. CD1B tetramers were loaded with Rhodococcus equi-derived C32 glucose monomycolate. CD14-expressing monocytes were removed from PBMC before cryopreservation and sorting.

The chain links TRBV9 to TRBJ2-1; the D is unclear. What was sequenced was CD1b-GMM tetramer-negative cells sorted from PBMCs. The source is an adult woman with latent tuberculosis. The CDR3 bases are TGTGCCAGCAGCAAACTTCAGGTTTCCTACAATGAGCAGTTCTTC. Translating gives CASSKLQVSYNEQFF.